Below, 21 T cell receptor beta chains from the same sample are listed, as sequenced in a study of blood T cell repertoires in COVID-19. The data were produced by immunoSEQ multiplex PCR, yet TCRdb's version contains in-frame clones alone and is incomplete. The repertoire consists of roughly 81,000 clones, with about four fifths occurring once and the leading ten covering about 2%. The sequenced sample was peripheral blood. The receptors stem from a woman in her 70s with acute or convalescent COVID-19.

This clone was found a few times. CDR3 nucleotide sequence: TGCGCCAGCAGTCAAAGGTCGCCAACAGGGAGTCGGTTCTACAATGAGCAGTTCTTC. Encoded protein: CASSQRSPTGSRFYNEQFF. V and J are TRBV23-1 and TRBJ2-1; tentative D call: TRBD1 (6 bases). TRBV23-1 qualifies as an ORF whose function is uncertain. CDR3 size: 19 residues. Between the trimmed V and J ends, which lost 2 bases and 3 bases, there was a span of 23 bases.

The gene calls are TRBV6-1 and TRBJ1-2, with TRBD1 identical over 8 bases. The V gene end was trimmed by 2 bases and the J gene end by 4 bases; junction bases not matched to a gene: 12. Germline assignment: CDR1 MNHNS and CDR2 SASEGT. The CDR3 contains 17 residues. CDR3 amino acids: CASSETGADRGPYGYTF. DNA of the CDR3: TGTGCCAGCAGTGAAACAGGTGCCGACAGGGGCCCCTATGGCTACACCTTC.

This chain connects TRBV19 to TRBJ1-4, with TRBD1 matching over 7 bases. This CDR3 has 15 amino acids. Germline V CDR1 and CDR2: LNHDA, SQIVND (reference sequence). J gave up 8 bases and V 6 bases, and 12 bases lay outside the gene matches. CDR3 residues: CASRRGTAPREKLFF. In DNA, the CDR3 is TGTGCCAGTAGACGAGGGACAGCCCCACGGGAAAAACTGTTTTTT. Using reference TRBV19 and TRBJ1-4 for the parts outside the CDR3, the full variable domain is DGGITQSPKYLFRKEGQNVTLSCEQNLNHDAMYWYRQDPGQGLRLIYYSQIVNDFQKGDIAEGYSVSREKKESFPLTVTSAQKNPTAFYLCASRRGTAPREKLFFGSGTQLSVL.

This chain joins TRBV11-3 and TRBJ2-2; D is unclear. The germline CDR1 and CDR2 sequences are SGHNT and YENEEA. V lost 3 bases and J 5 bases, leaving 10 bases between the germline ends. The CDR3 sequence is 14 residues long. CDR3 amino acids: CASSFRQLTGELFF. Here the CDR3 DNA reads TGTGCCAGCAGCTTTCGACAACTTACCGGGGAGCTGTTTTTT.

V is TRBV7-2 and J is TRBJ2-1, with 9 nucleotides matching TRBD1. CDR3 length equals 15 residues. Germline V gene sequence: CDR1 SGHTA, CDR2 FQGNSA. V dropped 6 bases and J dropped 5; count of bases not matched to a gene: 8. The CDR3 protein is CASSDRGRSDNEQFF. CDR3 DNA sequence: TGTGCCAGCAGTGACAGGGGGAGATCAGACAATGAGCAGTTCTTC.

A single count supports this clone. V gene TRBV5-1 combines with J gene TRBJ1-3; D is perhaps TRBD1 (6 bases). The germline V gene has CDR1 SGHRS and CDR2 YFSETQ. The CDR3 totals 16 residues. V was pared by 1 base and J by 0 bases, with 11 bases between. CDR3 sequence (DNA): TGCGCCAGCAGCTTGTACGGACAGAGCTCTGGAAACACCATATATTTT. Protein product: CASSLYGQSSGNTIYF.

This chain joins TRBV15 and TRBJ2-1, with a tentative D call TRBD1 (5 bases). Germline V gives CDR1 LNHNV, CDR2 YYDKDF (reference sequence). With 8 bases removed from V and 5 bases from J, the gap between germline ends came to 13 bases. The CDR3 covers 13 residues. The CDR3 DNA follows: TGTGCCACCGCTAGGGGCGTAGACAATGAGCAGTTCTTC. This encodes CATARGVDNEQFF.

CDR3 nucleotide sequence: TGTGCCAGCAGTAATATCCGAGGGAAGGGCCCACCACAGATAGGCACCTTC. Its translation is CASSNIRGKGPPQIGTF. The gene calls are TRBV27 and TRBJ1-2; D remains unclear. Germline CDR1 and CDR2: MNHEY and SMNVEV (reference sequence). V was clipped by 5 bases and J by 13 bases, with 32 bases between them. This CDR3 is built from 17 residues.

The chain couples TRBV7-3 to TRBJ2-5; perhaps TRBD1 as D (6 bases). The CDR3 has 12 residues. Trimming left V 7 bases short and J 9 bases short, with 15 bases between. Germline CDR1 reads SGHTA; CDR2 reads FQGTGA. DNA of the CDR3: TGTGCCAGCATGGGGGCAGGCACGTCCCAGTACTTC. Encoded protein: CASMGAGTSQYF.

The chain carries TRBV7-9 and TRBJ1-2; no clear D. Germline V lookup: CDR1 SEHNR, CDR2 FQNEAQ (reference sequence). The CDR3 has 12 amino acids. V was cut by 1 base and J by 10 bases, with 10 bases left in between. The CDR3 sequence: CASSLDYGYYTF. CDR3 bases: TGTGCCAGCAGCTTAGACTATGGCTACTACACCTTC.

This rearrangement joins TRBV5-6 to TRBJ2-4, with D possibly TRBD1 on 5 matching bases. The CDR3 has 15 residues. The V and J ends lost 4 bases and 0 bases respectively, with 11 bases between them. The germline V gene has CDR1 SGHDT and CDR2 YYEEEE. For the CDR3, the DNA is TGTGCCAGCAGCCACTCAGGACAAGCCAAAAACATTCAGTACTTC. It specifies CASSHSGQAKNIQYF. Complete variable domain (other parts from reference TRBV5-6 and TRBJ2-4): DAGVTQSPTHLIKTRGQQVTLRCSPKSGHDTVSWYQQALGQGPQFIFQYYEEEERQRGNFPDRFSGHQFPNYSSELNVNALLLGDSALYLCASSHSGQAKNIQYFGAGTRLSVL.

This sequence joins TRBV6-5 and TRBJ2-3, with 7 positions matching TRBD2. The germline V gene has CDR1 MNHEY and CDR2 SVGAGI. With 3 bases clipped from V and 5 bases from J, the junction kept 2 bases outside the gene matches. The CDR3 consists of 13 residues. In nucleotides, the CDR3 is TGTGCCAGCAGTTATACTAGCGAAGATACGCAGTATTTT. It encodes CASSYTSEDTQYF.

The rearrangement joins TRBV3-1 (or the pseudogene TRBV3-2) to TRBJ1-1; 9 positions agree with TRBD1. The V gene's germline CDR1 is LGHDT and CDR2 YNNKEL (reference sequence). The CDR3 runs to 14 residues. With 8 bases clipped from V and 4 bases from J, the junction kept 8 bases outside the gene matches. CDR3 protein: CASGTTGGATEAFF. Here the CDR3 DNA reads TGTGCCAGCGGGACGACAGGGGGGGCCACTGAAGCTTTCTTT.

The V gene is TRBV18, the J gene TRBJ1-5, with D hard to call. The CDR3 has 14 residues. Germline V CDR1 and CDR2: KGHSH, LQKENI. V lost 4 bases and J 3 bases, leaving 10 bases between the germline ends. The CDR3 region is CASSLAANNQPQHF. In nucleotides, the CDR3 is TGTGCCAGCTCACTTGCGGCTAACAATCAGCCCCAGCATTTT.

This chain connects TRBV18 to TRBJ1-5, with a tentative D call TRBD1 (5 bases). CDR1 and CDR2 from the germline V gene are KGHSH and LQKENI. V dropped 6 bases and J dropped 6 bases, with 15 bases sitting between them. The length of the CDR3 is 14 residues. The CDR3 loop is CASSQGVTGQPQHF. CDR3 sequence (DNA): TGTGCCAGCTCGCAAGGGGTCACGGGTCAGCCCCAGCATTTT.

This clone has just one count. CDR3 coding DNA: TGTGCCAGCTCACAGGGAGGGGATGGCTACACCTTC. Its translation is CASSQGGDGYTF. The chain links TRBV18 to TRBJ1-2, with D perhaps matching TRBD1 (5 bases). Germline lookup yields CDR1 KGHSH and CDR2 LQKENI. The V end was cut by 4 bases, the J end by 6 bases, with 9 bases between. This CDR3 has 12 amino acids.

This clone occurred once. This chain joins TRBV5-1 and TRBJ1-6, with D tentatively TRBD1 (5 bases). Looked up from germline, CDR1 is SGHRS and CDR2 is YFSETQ. The V end lost 2 bases, the J end lost 10 bases, and 16 bases lay between the germline ends. The CDR3 has 15 amino acids. CDR3 DNA sequence: TGCGCCAGCAGCTTAGTCGGGGGGTCCCTCTCACCCCTCCACTTT. Its protein is CASSLVGGSLSPLHF.

This chain links TRBV7-2 with TRBJ2-2; D remains unclear. The germline V and J ends were trimmed by 3 bases and 3 bases, with 8 bases remaining between them. CDR1 and CDR2 (germline): SGHTA, FQGNSA. The CDR3 is 14 amino acids. CDR3 coding DNA: TGTGCCAGCAGCTTTAGCTGGGACACCGGGGAGCTGTTTTTT. It yields the protein CASSFSWDTGELFF.

V usage is TRBV18 and J usage is TRBJ2-2; 8 bases are shared with TRBD1. The CDR3 is 16 residues long. The ends lost 4 bases at V and 5 bases at J; junction bases unmatched: 9. Germline loops: CDR1 KGHSH, CDR2 LQKENI. CDR3 DNA sequence: TGTGCCAGCTCACATTCTCAGGACAGGGCAACCGGGGAGCTGTTTTTT. Translating it yields CASSHSQDRATGELFF.

The genes are TRBV27 and TRBJ1-1; TRBD1 matches at 7 bases. CDR1 is MNHEY and CDR2 is SMNVEV in the germline V gene (reference sequence). The CDR3 spans 14 residues. J gave up 5 bases and V 3 bases, and 6 bases lay outside the gene matches. CDR3 sequence reads: CASSLRGRGTEAFF. CDR3 in DNA: TGTGCCAGCAGTTTGAGGGGGCGAGGTACTGAAGCTTTCTTT.

This rearrangement joins TRBV18 to TRBJ2-7; no firm D call. Trimming took 2 bases from V and 6 from J, leaving 14 bases between them. This CDR3 contains 14 residues. From germline, CDR1 is KGHSH and CDR2 LQKENI. CDR3 protein: CASSPFSGNPEQYF. The CDR3, as DNA: TGTGCCAGCTCACCATTTTCAGGAAACCCCGAGCAGTACTTC. Combining the CDR3 with reference TRBV18 and TRBJ2-7 gives the whole variable domain NAGVMQNPRHLVRRRGQEARLRCSPMKGHSHVYWYRQLPEEGLKFMVYLQKENIIDESGMPKERFSAEFPKEGPSILRIQQVVRGDSAAYFCASSPFSGNPEQYFGPGTRLTVT.